The 5 T cell receptor beta chains below were found in one sample sequenced in a study of blood T cells in healthy people across ages. It was with a sample-barcoded 5' primer and a J-beta primer mix that a second PCR of about 6 to 12 cycles was run. MiXCR was run by TCRdb on the 5' RACE reads, yielding one entry per CDR3 protein. The sample contains over 1,500,000 distinct CDR3 sequences, approximately 40% of which appear only once. The sample was blood. The receptors originated from a human donor in good health.

This sequence joins TRBV5-5 and TRBJ2-1, with a possible D match to TRBD1 (6 bases). The CDR3 length is 15 residues. In germline, CDR1 is SGHKS, CDR2 YYEKEE (reference sequence). Trimming shortened V by 7 bases and J by 3 bases, and 17 bases separated the two germline ends. CDR3 coding DNA: TGTGCCAGCGGCTACCCCGGGACAAACTACAATGAGCAGTTCTTC. Translated: CASGYPGTNYNEQFF.

About this clonotype: Compared with germline, one end of the junction differs, possibly owing to a read error. This sequence joins TRBV28 and TRBJ1-4; D uncertain. The CDR3 sequence is 13 residues long. Germline CDR1 MDHEN, CDR2 SYDVKM. CDR3 loop: CASSRALNDKLFF. CDR3 bases: TGTGCCAGCAGTCGGGCCCTTAATGACAAACTGTTTTTT.

V and J are TRBV7-2 and TRBJ2-4; no firm D call. The end of the DNA is better explained by TRBJ2-7, so the J call may be wrong. The length of the CDR3 is 13 residues. In germline, CDR1 is SGHTA, CDR2 FQGNSA. The DNA for the CDR3 is TGTGCCAGCACCACTAACCTTGATGGCGAGCAGTACTTC. Its protein product is CASTTNLDGEQYF.

The chain joins TRBV20-1 to TRBJ2-5, with TRBD2 as a possible D gene (5 bases). Per the germline V gene, CDR1 is DFQATT and CDR2 is SNEGSKA (reference sequence). CDR3 length: 12 amino acids. Trimming stripped 6 bases from V and 2 bases from J, with 10 bases between. CDR3 sequence reads: CSAGVFQETQYF. The CDR3 DNA reads as TGCAGTGCGGGAGTCTTTCAAGAGACCCAGTACTTC.

The chain couples TRBV17 to TRBJ2-4. The J call may be wrong; the DNA end is better matched by TRBJ2-7. TRBV17 is an open reading frame, and its role is uncertain. This CDR3 spans 11 amino acids. The chain's CDR3 is CSSRQIGEQYF. The DNA of the CDR3 is TGTTCCAGCAGGCAAATTGGCGAGCAGTACTTC.